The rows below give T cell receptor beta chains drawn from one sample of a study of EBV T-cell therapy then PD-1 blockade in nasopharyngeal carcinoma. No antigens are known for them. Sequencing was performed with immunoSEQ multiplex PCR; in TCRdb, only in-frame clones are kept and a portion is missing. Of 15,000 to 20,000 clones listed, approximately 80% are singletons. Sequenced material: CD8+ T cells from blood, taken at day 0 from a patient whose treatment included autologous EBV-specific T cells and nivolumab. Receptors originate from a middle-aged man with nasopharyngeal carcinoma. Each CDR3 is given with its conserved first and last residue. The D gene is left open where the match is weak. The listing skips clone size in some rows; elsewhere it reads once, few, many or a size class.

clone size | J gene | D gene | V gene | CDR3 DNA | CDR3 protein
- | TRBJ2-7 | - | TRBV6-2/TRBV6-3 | TGTGCCAGCAGTTACTCAGCGGAGGGGGACGAGCAGTACTTC | CASSYSAEGDEQYF
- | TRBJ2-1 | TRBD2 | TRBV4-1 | TGCGCCAGCAGCCGAACCCCGGGACTAGCGGGGAATGAGCAGTTCTTC | CASSRTPGLAGNEQFF
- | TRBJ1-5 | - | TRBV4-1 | TGCGCCAGCAGCCAAGCAGGGGCTAGCAATCAGCCCCAGCATTTT | CASSQAGASNQPQHF
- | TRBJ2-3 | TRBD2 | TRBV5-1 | TGCGCCAGCAGCTTGTGGGCTAGCGGGGGGCCCAGAGGAAGCACAGATACGCAGTATTTT | CASSLWASGGPRGSTDTQYF
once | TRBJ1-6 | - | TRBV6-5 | TGTGCCAGCAAGGAGTCCAGGGAGAATTCACCCCTCCACTTT | CASKESRENSPLHF
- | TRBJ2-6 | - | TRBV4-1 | TGCGCCAGCAGCCAAGTTCCGGGGGACTCTGGGGCCAACGTCCTGACTTTC | CASSQVPGDSGANVLTF
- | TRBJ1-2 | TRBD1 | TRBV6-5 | TGTGCCAGCAGTTACTCATGGGACAGGGACTATGGCTACACCTTC | CASSYSWDRDYGYTF
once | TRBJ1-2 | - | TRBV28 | TGTGCCAGCAGTCTGACAAATAACTATGGCTACACCTTC | CASSLTNNYGYTF
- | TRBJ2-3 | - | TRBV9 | TGTGCCAGCAGCGTAGGCGGGGCCTATACGCAGTATTTT | CASSVGGAYTQYF
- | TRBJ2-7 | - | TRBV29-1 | TGCAGCGTTGTCGCGGGGCCCTCCTACGAGCAGTACTTC | CSVVAGPSYEQYF
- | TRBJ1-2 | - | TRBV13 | TGTGCCAGCAGGGTGGGGGGCTATGGCTACACCTTC | CASRVGGYGYTF
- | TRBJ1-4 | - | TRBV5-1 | TGCGCCAGCAGCTTTTGGTCCTCCTCTCTTGAAAAACTGTTTTTT | CASSFWSSSLEKLFF
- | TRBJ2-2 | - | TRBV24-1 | TGTGCCACCAGTGACCCCAGGGACACCGGGGAGCTGTTTTTT | CATSDPRDTGELFF
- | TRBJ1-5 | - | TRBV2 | TGTGCCAGCAGTGGACTGGTTGGGGAACGGCAGCCCCAGCATTTT | CASSGLVGERQPQHF
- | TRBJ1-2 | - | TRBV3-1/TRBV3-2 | TGTGCCAGCAGCGGCAGAAACTATGGCTACACCTTC | CASSGRNYGYTF
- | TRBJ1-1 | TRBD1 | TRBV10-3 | TGTGCCATCAGTGAGCTCCGGGACAGGGTCCGCATGAACACTGAAGCTTTCTTT | CAISELRDRVRMNTEAFF
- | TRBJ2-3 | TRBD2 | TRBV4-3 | TGCGCCAGCAGCCAAGATCCCCCTAGCGGGGGCACCAATACGCAGTATTTT | CASSQDPPSGGTNTQYF
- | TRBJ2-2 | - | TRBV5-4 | TGTGCCAGCGAGCAGAGAGGAGGGCGGGACACCGGGGAGCTGTTTTTT | CASEQRGGRDTGELFF
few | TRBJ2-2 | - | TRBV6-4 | TGTGCCAGCAGTGAAGCGAACACCGGGGAGCTGTTTTTT | CASSEANTGELFF
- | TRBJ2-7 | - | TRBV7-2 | TGTGCCAGCAGCCTCTCGACAGTAGACTACGAGCAGTACTTC | CASSLSTVDYEQYF
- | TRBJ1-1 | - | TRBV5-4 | TGTGCCAGCAGCTTGGCCCTAGGGGTCACTGAAGCTTTCTTT | CASSLALGVTEAFF
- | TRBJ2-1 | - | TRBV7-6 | TGTGCCAGCAGCTTAGCCGGTGAAGCTAATGAGCAGTTCTTC | CASSLAGEANEQFF
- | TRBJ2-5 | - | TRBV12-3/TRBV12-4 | TGTGCCAGCAGTCACAGGGTATGGGAGACCCAGTACTTC | CASSHRVWETQYF
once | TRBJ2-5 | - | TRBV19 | TGTGCCAGTAGTATAGGGGGTGGTAACCAAGAGACCCAGTACTTC | CASSIGGGNQETQYF
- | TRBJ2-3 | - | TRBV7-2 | TGTGCCAGCAGCCTAAGGGACTTACCCACAGATACGCAGTATTTT | CASSLRDLPTDTQYF
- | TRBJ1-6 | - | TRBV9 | TGTGCCAGCAGCGGGGGGTCAGGGATGGGAAATTCACCCCTCCACTTT | CASSGGSGMGNSPLHF
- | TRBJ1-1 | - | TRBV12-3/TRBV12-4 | TGTGCCGACGGAATGAACACTGAAGCTTTCTTT | CADGMNTEAFF
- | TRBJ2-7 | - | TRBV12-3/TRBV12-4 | TGTGCCAGCTCAAGGGCAGGGGAGCAGTACTTC | CASSRAGEQYF
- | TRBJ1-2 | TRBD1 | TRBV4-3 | TGCGCCAGCAGCCAAGATGACAGGGGGGACTATGGCTACACCTTC | CASSQDDRGDYGYTF
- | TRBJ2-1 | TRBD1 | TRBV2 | TGTGCCAGCAGTGAAGGCGAGACAGGGTACGGCGAGCAGTTCTTC | CASSEGETGYGEQFF
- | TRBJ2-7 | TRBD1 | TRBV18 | TGTGCCAGCTCACCCCTGGGACAGCTCCCCTCCTACGAGCAGTACTTC | CASSPLGQLPSYEQYF